These T cell receptor beta chains were read from a single sample in a study of blood T cell repertoires in COVID-19. Libraries were prepared by immunoSEQ multiplex PCR; TCRdb keeps only in-frame clonotypes and omits some of them. The sample holds fewer than 250,000 clones, more than 70% seen once. The sequenced sample consisted of peripheral blood. The receptors come from a woman of 80 years or more with COVID-19, enrolled during active disease. The CDR3 runs from the conserved cysteine through the conserved F or W. A D gene is named only where the DNA matches it firmly. The listing skips clone size in some rows; elsewhere it reads once, few, many or a size class.

j_call: TRBJ1-1
v_call: TRBV6-5
d_call: TRBD1
clone_size: .
cdr3_aa: CASSYPGTGNTEAFF
cdr3_nt: TGTGCCAGCAGTTACCCCGGGACAGGGAACACTGAAGCTTTCTTT

j_call: TRBJ2-3
v_call: TRBV7-3
d_call: TRBD2
clone_size: .
cdr3_aa: CASSPTSGGSWGDTQYF
cdr3_nt: TGTGCCAGCAGCCCTACTAGCGGGGGGTCCTGGGGAGATACGCAGTATTTT

j_call: TRBJ2-5
v_call: TRBV5-5
d_call: TRBD1
clone_size: .
cdr3_aa: CASSLWDSSPGETQYF
cdr3_nt: TGTGCCAGCAGCCTGTGGGACAGCAGCCCTGGAGAGACCCAGTACTTC

j_call: TRBJ1-6
v_call: TRBV6-5
d_call: .
clone_size: .
cdr3_aa: CASSRAGSPLHF
cdr3_nt: TGTGCCAGCTCCAGAGCGGGATCACCCCTCCACTTT

j_call: TRBJ2-4
v_call: TRBV7-7
d_call: .
clone_size: .
cdr3_aa: CASSRRGEKNIQYF
cdr3_nt: TGTGCCAGCAGCCGCAGGGGGGAAAAAAACATTCAGTACTTC

j_call: TRBJ1-6
v_call: TRBV27
d_call: .
clone_size: .
cdr3_aa: CASSLNRARKNTPLHF
cdr3_nt: TGTGCCAGCAGTTTGAACAGGGCGAGAAAAAATACACCCCTCCACTTT

j_call: TRBJ1-2
v_call: TRBV19
d_call: .
clone_size: .
cdr3_aa: CASTLKTVSQGYGYTF
cdr3_nt: TGTGCCAGTACTCTGAAGACAGTGTCCCAGGGCTATGGCTACACCTTC

j_call: TRBJ1-1
v_call: TRBV5-1
d_call: TRBD1
clone_size: .
cdr3_aa: CASSPTGTGGSDTEAFF
cdr3_nt: TGCGCCAGCAGCCCGACCGGGACAGGGGGTTCGGACACTGAAGCTTTCTTT

j_call: TRBJ1-1
v_call: TRBV7-9
d_call: .
clone_size: few
cdr3_aa: CASTQPNREATEAFF
cdr3_nt: TGTGCCAGCACCCAACCCAACAGGGAAGCCACTGAAGCTTTCTTT

j_call: TRBJ1-1
v_call: TRBV30
d_call: .
clone_size: .
cdr3_aa: CAWSGRGTEAFF
cdr3_nt: TGTGCCTGGAGTGGACGAGGCACTGAAGCTTTCTTT

j_call: TRBJ2-5
v_call: TRBV19
d_call: TRBD2
clone_size: few
cdr3_aa: CASSIGLALSQETQYF
cdr3_nt: TGTGCCAGTAGTATCGGACTAGCCCTGAGCCAAGAGACCCAGTACTTC

j_call: TRBJ1-2
v_call: TRBV29-1
d_call: TRBD1
clone_size: once
cdr3_aa: CSVDREGYTF
cdr3_nt: TGCAGCGTCGACAGGGAAGGCTACACCTTC

j_call: TRBJ2-3
v_call: TRBV10-3
d_call: TRBD2
clone_size: .
cdr3_aa: CAIDSTSGGADTQYF
cdr3_nt: TGTGCCATCGATTCGACTAGCGGGGGGGCGGATACGCAGTATTTT

j_call: TRBJ1-2
v_call: TRBV3-1/TRBV3-2
d_call: .
clone_size: .
cdr3_aa: CASSQVGQGHYGYTF
cdr3_nt: TGTGCCAGCAGCCAAGTGGGTCAGGGTCACTATGGCTACACCTTC

j_call: TRBJ1-1
v_call: TRBV24-1
d_call: TRBD1
clone_size: .
cdr3_aa: CATSDSPQGVDRTEAFF
cdr3_nt: TGTGCCACCAGTGATTCCCCACAGGGGGTAGATCGGACTGAAGCTTTCTTT

j_call: TRBJ1-2
v_call: TRBV5-6
d_call: .
clone_size: few
cdr3_aa: CASSLGGLPVSNYGYTF
cdr3_nt: TGTGCCAGCAGCTTGGGAGGGTTACCCGTTTCTAACTATGGCTACACCTTC

j_call: TRBJ1-2
v_call: TRBV5-1
d_call: .
clone_size: .
cdr3_aa: CASSLRQDQYSGYTF
cdr3_nt: TGCGCCAGCAGCTTAAGACAGGACCAGTACTCGGGCTACACCTTC

j_call: TRBJ1-1
v_call: TRBV6-5
d_call: .
clone_size: .
cdr3_aa: CASSTPGHVNTEAFF
cdr3_nt: TGTGCCAGCAGTACGCCGGGACACGTGAACACTGAAGCTTTCTTT

j_call: TRBJ2-1
v_call: TRBV4-3
d_call: TRBD2
clone_size: .
cdr3_aa: CASSQEWRGSRNEQFF
cdr3_nt: TGCGCCAGCAGCCAAGAATGGCGGGGGAGTCGTAATGAGCAGTTCTTC

j_call: TRBJ1-3
v_call: TRBV9
d_call: TRBD1
clone_size: .
cdr3_aa: CASSSRQGAGNTIYF
cdr3_nt: TGTGCCAGCAGCTCTAGACAGGGGGCTGGAAACACCATATATTTT

j_call: TRBJ2-2
v_call: TRBV10-3
d_call: TRBD1
clone_size: .
cdr3_aa: CAISEWMTGTNTGELFF
cdr3_nt: TGTGCCATCAGTGAGTGGATGACAGGGACGAACACCGGGGAGCTGTTTTTT

j_call: TRBJ2-6
v_call: TRBV4-2
d_call: TRBD2
clone_size: .
cdr3_aa: CASSQVSGGSPGANVLTF
cdr3_nt: TGTGCCAGCAGCCAAGTTAGCGGGGGTAGCCCTGGGGCCAACGTCCTGACTTTC

j_call: TRBJ2-7
v_call: TRBV5-4
d_call: .
clone_size: .
cdr3_aa: CASSLREGYEQYF
cdr3_nt: TGTGCCAGCAGCTTGCGCGAGGGCTACGAGCAGTACTTC

j_call: TRBJ2-3
v_call: TRBV3-1/TRBV3-2
d_call: .
clone_size: .
cdr3_aa: CASSQGLSGTDTQYF
cdr3_nt: TGTGCCAGCAGCCAGGGACTTTCTGGCACAGATACGCAGTATTTT

j_call: TRBJ2-4
v_call: TRBV5-4
d_call: .
clone_size: .
cdr3_aa: CASSPRQGSGNIQYF
cdr3_nt: TGTGCCAGCAGCCCCAGGCAGGGAAGTGGAAACATTCAGTACTTC

j_call: TRBJ1-2
v_call: TRBV6-2/TRBV6-3
d_call: .
clone_size: .
cdr3_aa: CASSYGGPTYSGYIF
cdr3_nt: TGTGCCAGCAGTTACGGAGGACCGACTTACTCTGGCTACATCTTC

j_call: TRBJ2-1
v_call: TRBV13
d_call: .
clone_size: .
cdr3_aa: CASSRPSSSRNEQFF
cdr3_nt: TGTGCCAGCAGCCGCCCGTCGAGTAGCCGCAATGAGCAGTTCTTC

j_call: TRBJ2-6
v_call: TRBV5-1
d_call: .
clone_size: .
cdr3_aa: CASSGLFSGANVLTF
cdr3_nt: TGCGCCAGCAGCGGACTGTTCTCTGGGGCCAACGTCCTGACTTTC

j_call: TRBJ1-6
v_call: TRBV2
d_call: TRBD1
clone_size: few
cdr3_aa: CASRGTVSSYNSPLHF
cdr3_nt: TGTGCCAGCAGGGGGACAGTGAGCTCCTATAATTCACCCCTCCACTTT

j_call: TRBJ2-5
v_call: TRBV3-1/TRBV3-2
d_call: .
clone_size: once
cdr3_aa: CASSQFGGRETQYF
cdr3_nt: TGTGCCAGCAGCCAATTTGGGGGCAGGGAGACCCAGTACTTC

j_call: TRBJ2-1
v_call: TRBV5-1
d_call: TRBD2
clone_size: .
cdr3_aa: CASSPTTGGYNEQFF
cdr3_nt: TGCGCCAGCAGCCCAACGACGGGGGGTTACAATGAGCAGTTCTTC

j_call: TRBJ2-7
v_call: TRBV29-1
d_call: .
clone_size: .
cdr3_aa: CSVIIGDYEQYF
cdr3_nt: TGCAGCGTTATCATCGGGGACTACGAGCAGTACTTC

j_call: TRBJ2-7
v_call: TRBV10-3
d_call: TRBD2
clone_size: .
cdr3_aa: CAIRRTKGGQGSPYEQYF
cdr3_nt: TGTGCCATCCGCAGAACCAAGGGAGGGCAGGGTTCCCCCTACGAGCAGTACTTC

j_call: TRBJ1-3
v_call: TRBV6-1
d_call: .
clone_size: once
cdr3_aa: CASSQGLNTIYF
cdr3_nt: TGTGCCAGCAGTCAGGGGCTAAACACCATATATTTT

j_call: TRBJ2-7
v_call: TRBV2
d_call: .
clone_size: .
cdr3_aa: CASRQAYEQYF
cdr3_nt: TGTGCCAGCCGACAAGCCTACGAGCAGTACTTC

j_call: TRBJ1-1
v_call: TRBV5-4
d_call: TRBD1
clone_size: .
cdr3_aa: CASSFPRQGTLNTEAFF
cdr3_nt: TGTGCCAGCAGCTTCCCTAGACAGGGGACCTTGAACACTGAAGCTTTCTTT